Below are 20 T cell receptor beta chains sequenced from a single sample in a study of lymphopenia after photon versus proton radiotherapy. TCRdb's copy holds only in-frame clones and misses some; the assay was immunoSEQ multiplex PCR. The top ten clones hold 20% to 25% of a sample with several thousand clones, about 90% of them seen once. The starting material was peripheral blood, obtained from a patient treated with photon-based radiotherapy. These receptors were taken from an elderly man with cholangiocarcinoma.

The rearrangement joins TRBV19 to TRBJ2-7, with D tentatively TRBD1 (6 bases). The CDR3 loop spans 13 amino acids. The germline V gene has CDR1 LNHDA and CDR2 SQIVND (reference sequence). V lost 6 bases to trimming and J lost 5 bases, with 14 bases between them. The CDR3 reads CASSPTGWNEQYF. The CDR3 bases are TGTGCCAGTAGCCCCACAGGGTGGAACGAGCAGTACTTC. The full variable domain, in which reference TRBV19 and TRBJ2-7 provide the parts outside the CDR3, is DGGITQSPKYLFRKEGQNVTLSCEQNLNHDAMYWYRQDPGQGLRLIYYSQIVNDFQKGDIAEGYSVSREKKESFPLTVTSAQKNPTAFYLCASSPTGWNEQYFGPGTRLTVT.

This clone was recorded only once. The chain carries TRBV30 and TRBJ2-5, with D possibly being TRBD1 (6 bases). Germline V gene data show CDR1 as GTSNPN and CDR2 as SVGIG (reference sequence). This CDR3 contains 15 residues. Trimming left V 0 bases short and J 1 base short, with 12 bases between. CDR3 sequence: CAWSVGTKAQETQYF. The CDR3 nucleotides are TGTGCCTGGAGTGTGGGGACAAAGGCCCAAGAGACCCAGTACTTC.

This clone was found once. The rearrangement joins TRBV9 to TRBJ1-1; no firm D call. V was pared by 0 bases and J by 0 bases, with 3 bases between. The length of the CDR3 is 13 residues. Germline assignment: CDR1 SGDLS and CDR2 YYNGEE. The CDR3 DNA follows: TGTGCCAGCAGCGTAGACGTGAACACTGAAGCTTTCTTT. Its translation: CASSVDVNTEAFF.

This chain links TRBV6-5 with TRBJ1-1, with D possibly being TRBD1 (6 bases). Per germline, CDR1 MNHEY and CDR2 SVGAGI. The CDR3 contains 12 residues. V lost 2 bases and J lost 11, with 12 bases in between. The CDR3 DNA follows: TGTGCCAGCAGTTACCGGGGGGCAGATGCTTTCTTT. Translation gives CASSYRGADAFF.

The chain recombines TRBV30 with TRBJ1-2; 7 bases align to TRBD1. Germline lookup yields CDR1 GTSNPN and CDR2 SVGIG (reference sequence). V dropped 4 bases and J dropped 3; count of bases not matched to a gene: 5. The CDR3 runs 13 residues. CDR3 amino acids: CAWIGDRDYGYTF. The CDR3 coding sequence is TGTGCCTGGATTGGAGACAGGGACTATGGCTACACCTTC. The full variable domain, its missing parts supplied by reference TRBV30 and TRBJ1-2, is SQTIHQWPATLVQPVGSPLSLECTVEGTSNPNLYWYRQAAGRGLQLLFYSVGIGQISSEVPQNLSASRPQDRQFILSSKKLLLSDSGFYLCAWIGDRDYGYTFGSGTRLTVV.

V gene TRBV14 combines with J gene TRBJ2-3; tentative D call: TRBD2 (6 bases). The CDR3 has 16 amino acids. V was trimmed by 4 bases and J by 2 bases, leaving 16 bases between them. Germline values: CDR1 SGHDN, CDR2 FVKESK. The CDR3 sequence: CASSPSSGSFTDTQYF. The CDR3 coding sequence is TGTGCCAGCAGCCCGTCAAGCGGGTCCTTCACAGATACGCAGTATTTT.

The CDR3 protein is CASSRTIYEQYF. DNA for the CDR3: TGTGCCAGCAGTCGGACCATCTACGAGCAGTACTTC. The V gene is TRBV6-5, the J gene TRBJ2-7, with D uncertain. The CDR3 is made up of 12 amino acids. Trimming stripped 5 bases from V and 3 bases from J, with 8 bases between. Germline V gene sequence: CDR1 MNHEY, CDR2 SVGAGI.

The rearrangement links TRBV5-1 to TRBJ1-4; no definite D call. Trimming removed 4 bases from V and 0 bases from J, with 10 bases in between. The V gene's germline CDR1 is SGHRS and CDR2 YFSETQ. This CDR3 comprises 15 residues. Here the CDR3 DNA reads TGCGCCAGCAGCCCGGGCAGTGCAACTAATGAAAAACTGTTTTTT. It encodes CASSPGSATNEKLFF.

In the case of this clone: Germline and junction disagree at one end, which may indicate a read error. The V gene is TRBV6-1, the J gene TRBJ1-5, with a tentative D call TRBD1 (5 bases). Germline V gene sequence: CDR1 MNHNS, CDR2 SASEGT. This CDR3 contains 13 residues. The CDR3 reads CASSEAQGRRRAF. Written as DNA, the CDR3 is TGTGCCAGCAGTGAAGCGCAGGGCCGCCGCCGGGCTTTT.

V is TRBV7-9 and J is TRBJ2-5; D is possibly TRBD1 or TRBD2 (5 bases each). V shed 1 base and J shed 1 base, with 7 bases lying between them. The germline gives CDR1 SEHNR, CDR2 FQNEAQ (reference sequence). This CDR3 has 14 residues. This CDR3 is CASSLGGTQETQYF. CDR3 bases: TGTGCCAGCAGCTTAGGGGGGACCCAAGAGACCCAGTACTTC.

CDR3 nucleotides: TGTGCCAGTAGGCTCACAGGGGGCTCTGAAGCTTTCTTT. It translates to CASRLTGGSEAFF. The chain recombines TRBV19 with TRBJ1-1; 9 nucleotides align to TRBD1. This CDR3 spans 13 amino acids. CDR1 is LNHDA, CDR2 SQIVND, per germline (reference sequence). The V segment lost 6 bases and the J segment 6 bases; nucleotides outside the gene matches: 5. The whole variable domain, remainder taken from reference TRBV19 and TRBJ1-1, is DGGITQSPKYLFRKEGQNVTLSCEQNLNHDAMYWYRQDPGQGLRLIYYSQIVNDFQKGDIAEGYSVSREKKESFPLTVTSAQKNPTAFYLCASRLTGGSEAFFGQGTRLTVV.

This clone was detected only once. The V and J genes are TRBV28 and TRBJ1-5; TRBD1 agrees at 9 bases. This CDR3 region has 17 residues. Germline assignment: CDR1 MDHEN and CDR2 SYDVKM. V dropped 6 bases and J dropped 2; count of bases not matched to a gene: 11. The CDR3 DNA follows: TGTGCCAGCAGGACAGGGGGACGGTTTAGAGGCAATCAGCCCCAGCATTTT. The encoded protein is CASRTGGRFRGNQPQHF.

CDR3 loop: CASSLIHPNTGELFF. CDR3 nucleotides: TGCGCCAGCAGCTTAATACACCCGAACACCGGGGAGCTGTTTTTT. V usage is TRBV5-1 and J usage is TRBJ2-2; D unresolved. Germline loops: CDR1 SGHRS, CDR2 YFSETQ. V lost 2 bases to trimming and J lost 0 bases, with 8 bases between them. The CDR3 length is 15 residues.

The V and J genes are TRBV11-2 and TRBJ1-2, with D perhaps TRBD1 (6 bases). The V gene lost 1 base and the J gene lost 5 bases, with 14 bases spanning the gap. Germline values: CDR1 SGHAT, CDR2 FQNNGV. The CDR3 has 15 amino acids. CDR3: CASSLVQGWRYGYTF. The CDR3 nucleotides are TGTGCCAGCAGCTTAGTGCAGGGGTGGAGGTATGGCTACACCTTC.

V is TRBV25-1 and J is TRBJ2-5; 13 nucleotides align to TRBD2. The V segment lost 3 bases and the J segment 2 bases; nucleotides outside the gene matches: 3. The CDR3 is 16 residues long. Germline V gene lookup returns CDR1 MGHDK and CDR2 SYGVNS. The CDR3 DNA reads as TGTGCCAGCAGTGACCCGGGACTAGCGGGGCAAGAGACCCAGTACTTC. It codes for CASSDPGLAGQETQYF.

The CDR3 bases are TGTGCCAGCAGTGAGACCGATTCCGCTAATTCACCCCTCCACTTT. Translating it yields CASSETDSANSPLHF. V gene TRBV6-1 combines with J gene TRBJ1-6, with unresolved D. From germline, CDR1 is MNHNS and CDR2 SASEGT. This CDR3 is built from 15 residues. V shed 3 bases and J shed 6 bases, with 12 bases lying between them.

The sample holds a few counts of this clone. In DNA form, the CDR3 reads TGTGCCAGCAGCTTACTCCAGGGGGCCTACGAGCAGTACTTC. The encoded protein is CASSLLQGAYEQYF. The chain links TRBV7-2 to TRBJ2-7; 7 bases fit TRBD1. The V and J ends lost 2 bases and 2 bases, in that order; junction bases with no gene match: 3. In germline, CDR1 is SGHTA, CDR2 FQGNSA. CDR3 size: 14 residues.

This clone has more than one count but fewer than ten. The chain carries TRBV28 and TRBJ1-1; 7 bases line up with TRBD1. V lost 1 base to trimming and J lost 1 base; unmatched junction nucleotides: 3. The CDR3 runs 15 residues. The V gene's germline CDR1 is MDHEN and CDR2 SYDVKM. This CDR3 reads CASSLYGTANTEAFF. In DNA form, the CDR3 reads TGTGCCAGCAGTTTATATGGGACAGCGAACACTGAAGCTTTCTTT.

The J gene is TRBJ1-1, the V gene TRBV2, with a weak D call TRBD1 (5 bases). Germline assignment: CDR1 SNHLY and CDR2 FYNNEI. CDR3 length: 13 amino acids. V lost 6 bases and J 1 base, leaving 9 bases between the germline ends. The CDR3 DNA is TGTGCCAGCAGGAACAGGCCGAACACTGAAGCTTTCTTT. The encoded protein is CASRNRPNTEAFF. Drawing the rest from reference TRBV2 and TRBJ1-1, the complete variable domain is EPEVTQTPSHQVTQMGQEVILRCVPISNHLYFYWYRQILGQKVEFLVSFYNNEISEKSEIFDDQFSVERPDGSNFTLKIRSTKLEDSAMYFCASRNRPNTEAFFGQGTRLTVV.

The chain recombines TRBV5-4 with TRBJ2-5; tentative D call: TRBD2 (5 bases). The germline V gene has CDR1 SGHNT and CDR2 YYREEE (reference sequence). Trimming removed 4 bases from V and 1 base from J, with 14 bases in between. This CDR3 is 15 amino acids long. DNA of the CDR3: TGTGCCAGCAGCCTCGAGGGTAGGGCCCAAGAGACCCAGTACTTC. Translating it yields CASSLEGRAQETQYF.